The 26 T cell receptor beta chains presented below share a single source sample, sequenced in a study of beta chain features in type 1 diabetes. Reverse transcribing all isolated RNA meant expressed TCRB transcripts were sequenced. Sequenced by immunoSEQ multiplex PCR; TCRdb stores in-frame clones only, minus some. The table includes about 150,000 clones, over 9% detected once. No antigen is known for these receptors. Whole-study findings and limits: Shorter TCRB CDR3s, moderately but significantly so, marked every one of the four CD4+ subsets in Type 1 diabetes patients.

Material: central memory CD4+ T cells from blood. The receptors were gathered from a man aged 25 to 45 with type 1 diabetes.

V is TRBV10-3 and J is TRBJ2-7; D is perhaps TRBD1 (5 bases). The germline V gene has CDR1 ENHRY and CDR2 SYGVKD. Trimming pared 6 bases from V and 0 bases from J, leaving 18 bases between. This CDR3 is built from 16 residues. The CDR3 DNA reads as TGTGCCATCAGCCAGGAAGGGGCAGGTTTCTCCTACGAGCAGTACTTC. This gives the protein CAISQEGAGFSYEQYF.

This sequence joins TRBV19 and TRBJ2-1, with TRBD2 identical over 15 bases. Germline-derived CDR1 and CDR2 are LNHDA and SQIVND (reference sequence). The CDR3 is 17 residues long. V shed 1 base, J shed 9 bases, and the junction held 7 bases outside the gene matches. CDR3 region: CASSIGTSGRVGGEQFF. As DNA, the CDR3 is TGTGCCAGTAGTATAGGGACTAGCGGGAGGGTTGGAGGTGAGCAGTTCTTC.

The genes are TRBV30 and TRBJ2-1; a possible D gene is TRBD2 (6 bases). Per the germline V gene, CDR1 is GTSNPN and CDR2 is SVGIG (reference sequence). The CDR3 consists of 14 residues. The V and J ends lost 3 bases and 14 bases respectively, with 23 bases between them. CDR3 sequence: CAWRGLTFGGSEFF. The CDR3 DNA follows: TGTGCCTGGAGAGGACTAACTTTTGGGGGTTCTGAGTTCTTC.

This clone was seen once. The rearrangement links TRBV7-9 to TRBJ2-5; D may be TRBD2 (5 bases). V gave up 5 bases and J gave up 5 bases, with 15 bases separating them. Germline V gives CDR1 SEHNR, CDR2 FQNEAQ (reference sequence). There are 14 residues in the CDR3. CDR3 sequence (DNA): TGTGCCAGCAGCCACCAAGGCAGAGGGGAGACCCAGTACTTC. This sequence encodes CASSHQGRGETQYF.

This chain links TRBV28 with TRBJ2-3; possibly TRBD2 for D (5 bases). This CDR3 has 13 amino acids. Trimming cost V 6 bases and J 3 bases, with 10 bases left between them. Germline V gene lookup returns CDR1 MDHEN and CDR2 SYDVKM. CDR3 sequence (DNA): TGTGCCAGCAGCCCGACTACAACAGATACGCAGTATTTT. Amino acids: CASSPTTTDTQYF.

The V and J genes are TRBV11-1 and TRBJ2-1; maybe TRBD2 (6 bases). Trimming took 4 bases from V and 7 from J, leaving 14 bases between them. The CDR3 runs to 14 residues. Germline CDR1 and CDR2: SGHAT and FQDESV (reference sequence). Here the CDR3 reads CASSSRNLANEQFF. The CDR3 coding sequence is TGTGCCAGCAGCTCCAGGAACCTAGCGAATGAGCAGTTCTTC.

V usage is TRBV11-2 and J usage is TRBJ2-3; a possible D gene is TRBD2 (6 bases). Deletions cut 3 bases from V and 4 bases from J, with 11 bases between. Germline values: CDR1 SGHAT, CDR2 FQNNGV. The CDR3 is made up of 14 amino acids. CDR3 loop: CASSFGGGPDTQYF. DNA of the CDR3: TGTGCCAGCAGCTTCGGAGGAGGGCCAGATACGCAGTATTTT.

This clone was counted between two and nine times. V gene TRBV5-1 combines with J gene TRBJ2-3; the match to TRBD1 covers 8 bases. From germline, CDR1 is SGHRS and CDR2 YFSETQ. V was pared by 3 bases and J by 0 bases, with 9 bases of the junction left unmatched. This CDR3 comprises 17 residues. This CDR3 is CASSSPRTGKSTDTQYF. CDR3 nucleotides: TGCGCCAGCAGCTCACCCCGGACAGGGAAGAGCACAGATACGCAGTATTTT. Drawing the rest from reference TRBV5-1 and TRBJ2-3, the complete variable domain is KAGVTQTPRYLIKTRGQQVTLSCSPISGHRSVSWYQQTPGQGLQFLFEYFSETQRNKGNFPGRFSGRQFSNSRSEMNVSTLELGDSALYLCASSSPRTGKSTDTQYFGPGTRLTVL.

The gene calls are TRBV18 and TRBJ2-6, with D perhaps matching TRBD1 (6 bases). The V gene lost 8 bases and the J gene lost 0 bases, with 11 bases spanning the gap. The CDR3 contains 15 residues. CDR1 is KGHSH, CDR2 LQKENI, per germline. In nucleotides, the CDR3 is TGTGCCAGCAGAATACAGGGCTCTGGGGCCAACGTCCTGACTTTC. Encoded protein: CASRIQGSGANVLTF.

This clone was found a few times. This rearrangement joins TRBV29-1 to TRBJ1-2; 8 nucleotides line up with TRBD1. The CDR3 runs to 14 residues. The V gene's germline CDR1 is SQVTM and CDR2 ANQGSEA. Trimming took 2 bases from V and 6 from J; bases not matched to a gene: 8. CDR3 in amino acids: CSVETLDRADGYTF. The CDR3 nucleotides are TGCAGCGTTGAAACTTTGGACAGGGCGGATGGCTACACCTTC.

The chain is built from TRBV18 and TRBJ2-1; a possible D gene is TRBD2 (6 bases). Germline V CDR1 and CDR2: KGHSH, LQKENI. CDR3 length equals 15 residues. V was shortened by 5 bases and J by 5 bases, with 16 bases between the two germline ends. The CDR3 loop reads CASSNTAGGDNEQFF. The CDR3 DNA follows: TGTGCCAGCTCAAACACAGCCGGCGGGGACAATGAGCAGTTCTTC.

The chain couples TRBV30 to TRBJ2-1; D gene uncertain. Germline-derived CDR1 and CDR2 are GTSNPN and SVGIG (reference sequence). The CDR3 totals 11 residues. V gave up 8 bases and J gave up 12 bases, with 17 bases separating them. The CDR3 is CASTSRVRQFF. The CDR3 DNA follows: TGTGCCAGTACCTCTAGAGTACGGCAGTTCTTC.

The chain uses TRBV28 and TRBJ2-3, with D possibly matching TRBD2 (5 bases). This CDR3 comprises 13 residues. V dropped 6 bases and J dropped 4 bases, with 11 bases sitting between them. The germline V gene encodes CDR1 MDHEN and CDR2 SYDVKM. CDR3: CASSFRGADTQYF. The CDR3 DNA is TGTGCCAGCAGCTTTCGGGGTGCAGATACGCAGTATTTT.

The sample holds a few counts of this clone. V is TRBV11-2 and J is TRBJ2-1; a weak D match, TRBD1 (6 bases). Trimming removed 4 bases at V and 1 base at J, with 8 bases between. Per germline, CDR1 SGHAT and CDR2 FQNNGV. This CDR3 region has 14 residues. The CDR3 region is CASSSQGSYNEQFF. CDR3 DNA: TGTGCCAGCAGCTCCCAGGGGTCCTACAATGAGCAGTTCTTC.

CDR3 amino acids: CASSPQQGHTDTQYF. As DNA, the CDR3 is TGTGCCAGCTCACCACAACAGGGGCACACAGATACGCAGTATTTT. The chain couples TRBV18 to TRBJ2-3; 7 bases map to TRBD1. The CDR3 runs to 15 residues. Germline V gene data show CDR1 as KGHSH and CDR2 as LQKENI. Trimming took 1 base from V and 2 from J; bases not matched to a gene: 3.

In this sample, this clone turned up a few times. The genes are TRBV10-3 and TRBJ2-5; D is ambiguous. The germline gives CDR1 ENHRY, CDR2 SYGVKD. V lost 0 bases, J lost 0 bases, and 8 bases lay in between. The CDR3 runs 15 residues. In DNA form, the CDR3 reads TGTGCCATCAGTGAGTCGCTGCGAGACCAAGAGACCCAGTACTTC. Its translation: CAISESLRDQETQYF.

The V and J genes are TRBV7-9 and TRBJ2-2, with D uncertain. The CDR3 spans 17 residues. V was shortened by 1 base and J by 6 bases, with 18 bases between the two germline ends. Germline CDR1 and CDR2: SEHNR and FQNEAQ (reference sequence). DNA of the CDR3: TGTGCCAGCAGCTTAGTTCCCGGGTATGCTGGTTCCGGGGAGCTGTTTTTT. Protein: CASSLVPGYAGSGELFF.

This clone was observed at least ten times. One end of the junction fails to match germline, which may point to a read error. The chain employs TRBV7-7 and TRBJ2-1; perhaps TRBD2 as D (5 bases). Looked up from germline, CDR1 is SSHAT and CDR2 is FNYEAQ (reference sequence). The CDR3 has 14 amino acids. Here the CDR3 DNA reads TGTGCTAGCAGCCCCCGGACTGACTACAATGAGCAGTTCTTC. It yields the protein CASSPRTDYNEQFF.

This chain links TRBV9 with TRBJ2-1, with 9 bases aligning to TRBD2. The CDR3 contains 15 residues. Germline-derived CDR1 and CDR2 are SGDLS and YYNGEE. Losses at the gene ends were 10 bases for V and 6 bases for J; bases not matched to a gene: 14. The CDR3 sequence is CASSPLAGVGNEQFF. CDR3 DNA: TGTGCCTCCTCCCCCTTAGCGGGAGTTGGCAATGAGCAGTTCTTC.

Concerning this clone itself: A read error may account for a junction end that differs from germline. This sequence joins TRBV6-6 and TRBJ1-1; 9 bases align to TRBD1. The germline V gene encodes CDR1 MNHNY and CDR2 SVGAGI (reference sequence). CDR3 size: 14 residues. The CDR3 region has the DNA TGTGCCAGCAGTACAGGGGGCGGTAGGGCTGAGGCTTTCTTT. This translates into CASSTGGGRAEAFF.

The V gene is TRBV4-2, the J gene TRBJ1-4; TRBD1 aligns across 7 bases. From germline, CDR1 is LGHNA and CDR2 YNFKEQ. The V and J ends lost 0 bases and 6 bases, in that order; junction bases with no gene match: 4. The CDR3 runs 15 residues. CDR3 nucleotide sequence: TGTGCCAGCAGCCAAGATTACAGGGGAGATGAAAAACTGTTTTTT. Amino acid sequence: CASSQDYRGDEKLFF.

This chain connects TRBV10-3 to TRBJ2-5; 8 bases map to TRBD2. This CDR3 region has 15 residues. V lost 4 bases, J lost 2 bases, and 6 bases stayed unmatched. Germline CDR1 reads ENHRY; CDR2 reads SYGVKD. The CDR3 loop is CAISARGGRQETQYF. The CDR3 DNA follows: TGTGCCATCAGTGCTCGGGGGGGCCGGCAAGAGACCCAGTACTTC.

This clone has only a few counts. The CDR3 bases are TGTGCCAGCCGCCAAACCGGGACAGGGTACGCAGATACGCAGTATTTT. Translation gives CASRQTGTGYADTQYF. The rearrangement uses TRBV28 and TRBJ2-3, with 9 nucleotides matching TRBD1. CDR1 is MDHEN, CDR2 SYDVKM, per germline. V was pared by 8 bases and J by 4 bases, with 13 bases of the junction left unmatched. The CDR3 consists of 16 residues. The full variable domain, completed using reference TRBV28 and TRBJ2-3, is DVKVTQSSRYLVKRTGEKVFLECVQDMDHENMFWYRQDPGLGLRLIYFSYDVKMKEKGDIPEGYSVSREKKERFSLILESASTNQTSMYLCASRQTGTGYADTQYFGPGTRLTVL.

This clone was seen only a few times. J is TRBJ2-1 and V is TRBV18; D is undetermined. V was cut by 3 bases and J by 5 bases, with 8 bases left in between. The length of the CDR3 is 13 residues. Germline-derived CDR1 and CDR2 are KGHSH and LQKENI. The CDR3 DNA reads as TGTGCCAGCTCACCCTCCCTTGACAATGAGCAGTTCTTC. This encodes CASSPSLDNEQFF.

This clone has only a few counts. The V call is TRBV7-2, the J call TRBJ2-1, with 7 bases that match TRBD2. CDR1 is SGHTA, CDR2 FQGNSA, per germline. The CDR3 consists of 14 residues. J was trimmed by 7 bases and V by 3 bases; bases with no gene match: 6. CDR3 bases: TGTGCCAGCAGCTTCCCAGGACTAGGGAATGAGCAGTTCTTC. It yields the protein CASSFPGLGNEQFF.

This clone turned up a few times. The junction shows a germline mismatch at one end, possibly a read error. The chain has TRBV19 and TRBJ2-7, with TRBD2 matching over 7 bases. CDR1 and CDR2 from the germline V gene are LNHDA and SQIVND (reference sequence). CDR3 length: 15 residues. CDR3: CASSIGATSSDEQYF. The CDR3 nucleotides are TGTGCCAGTAGTATCGGGGCGACTAGCTCCGACGAGCAGTACTTC.